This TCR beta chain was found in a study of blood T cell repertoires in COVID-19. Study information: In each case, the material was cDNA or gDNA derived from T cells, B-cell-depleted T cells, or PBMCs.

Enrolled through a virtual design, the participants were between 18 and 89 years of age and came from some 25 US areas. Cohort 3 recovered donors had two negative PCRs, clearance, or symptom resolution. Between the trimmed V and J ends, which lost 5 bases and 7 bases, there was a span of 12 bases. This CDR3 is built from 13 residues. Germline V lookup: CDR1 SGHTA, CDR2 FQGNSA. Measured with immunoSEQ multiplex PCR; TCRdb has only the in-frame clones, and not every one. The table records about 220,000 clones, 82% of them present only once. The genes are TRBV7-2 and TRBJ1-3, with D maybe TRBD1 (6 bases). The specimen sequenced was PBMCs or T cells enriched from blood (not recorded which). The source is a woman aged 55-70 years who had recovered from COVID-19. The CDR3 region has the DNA TGTGCCAGCAGCCCGGGACAATTGAACACCATATATTTT. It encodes CASSPGQLNTIYF.